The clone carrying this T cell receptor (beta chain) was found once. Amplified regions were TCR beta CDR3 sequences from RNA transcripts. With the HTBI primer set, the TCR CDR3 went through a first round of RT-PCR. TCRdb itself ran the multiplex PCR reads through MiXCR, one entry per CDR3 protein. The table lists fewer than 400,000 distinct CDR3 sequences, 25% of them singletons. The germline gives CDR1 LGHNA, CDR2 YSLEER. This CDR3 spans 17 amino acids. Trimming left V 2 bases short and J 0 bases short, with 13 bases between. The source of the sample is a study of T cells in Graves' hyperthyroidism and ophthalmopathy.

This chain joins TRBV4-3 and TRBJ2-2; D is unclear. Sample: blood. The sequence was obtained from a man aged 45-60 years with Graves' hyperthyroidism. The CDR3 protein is CASSQLPPLPNTGELFF. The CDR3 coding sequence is TGCGCCAGCAGCCAACTCCCCCCACTACCGAACACCGGGGAGCTGTTTTTT.